Following are 19 T cell receptor beta chains from one sample sequenced in a study of identifying expanded T cells in peripheral blood (dated by TCRdb to about 2019). The protocol used for the library was the immunoSEQ multiplex PCR assay. The source is immuneACCESS, and TCRdb retained only in-frame sequences with V and J called. Part of the clones is not carried over; for the studies checked, unresolved V genes explain less than half of this, and the remainder is unexplained. The sample table lists 70,000 to 100,000 clones, 75% to 90% of them with a count of one. The ten most abundant clones make up around 6% of the sample. Source material: blood. These TCRs come from a person between 18 and 75 years old in good health.

The V call is TRBV9, the J call TRBJ2-3; 11 bases align to TRBD2. Germline V gene lookup returns CDR1 SGDLS and CDR2 YYNGEE. CDR3 length: 18 amino acids. V lost 0 bases, J lost 3 bases, and 9 bases stayed unmatched. Here the CDR3 DNA reads TGTGCCAGCAGCGTAGCGAGCTCTAGCGGGGGGCCTACAGATACGCAGTATTTT. This translates into CASSVASSSGGPTDTQYF.

This chain connects TRBV9 to TRBJ1-1; perhaps TRBD1 as D (5 bases). The CDR3 sequence is 15 residues long. V was pared by 2 bases and J by 0 bases, with 11 bases between. CDR1 SGDLS and CDR2 YYNGEE come from the germline V gene. CDR3 in DNA: TGTGCCAGCAGCGTGACCGGGACCCTGAACACTGAAGCTTTCTTT. It specifies CASSVTGTLNTEAFF.

This sequence joins TRBV2 and TRBJ2-6, with D uncertain. In germline, CDR1 is SNHLY, CDR2 FYNNEI. This CDR3 is built from 15 residues. Trimming took off 4 bases at V and 2 bases at J, with 9 bases between the two ends. The CDR3 spells CASSVDRAGANVLTF. The DNA for the CDR3 is TGTGCCAGCAGTGTTGATAGGGCTGGGGCCAACGTCCTGACTTTC.

The genes are TRBV18 and TRBJ1-2, with TRBD1 matching over 8 bases. CDR3 length equals 15 residues. The V segment lost 2 bases and the J segment 4 bases; nucleotides outside the gene matches: 6. CDR1 is KGHSH, CDR2 LQKENI, per germline. The CDR3 reads CASSPDRGRVYGYTF. In nucleotides, the CDR3 is TGTGCCAGCTCACCAGACAGGGGAAGAGTCTATGGCTACACCTTC. Variable domain in full (rest from reference TRBV18 and TRBJ1-2): NAGVMQNPRHLVRRRGQEARLRCSPMKGHSHVYWYRQLPEEGLKFMVYLQKENIIDESGMPKERFSAEFPKEGPSILRIQQVVRGDSAAYFCASSPDRGRVYGYTFGSGTRLTVV.

The chain employs TRBV9 and TRBJ2-1, with TRBD2 as a possible D gene (7 bases). The CDR3 has 12 residues. V shed 3 bases and J shed 12 bases, with 13 bases lying between them. The germline CDR1 and CDR2 sequences are SGDLS and YYNGEE. CDR3 bases: TGTGCCAGCAGCGGACGGCGGGGGCTGCAGTTCTTC. Its protein is CASSGRRGLQFF.

The J gene is TRBJ1-2, the V gene TRBV4-1; possibly TRBD1 for D (6 bases). V shed 1 base and J shed 3 bases, with 15 bases lying between them. From germline, CDR1 is MGHRA and CDR2 YSYEKL. CDR3 length: 16 amino acids. The CDR3 spells CASSQGFGGHDYGYTF. CDR3 DNA sequence: TGCGCCAGCAGCCAAGGATTTGGGGGGCACGACTATGGCTACACCTTC.

The genes are TRBV9 and TRBJ1-3; D remains ambiguous. Trimming took 0 bases from V and 0 from J, leaving 7 bases between them. CDR1 SGDLS and CDR2 YYNGEE come from the germline V gene. This CDR3 has 15 amino acids. CDR3 DNA: TGTGCCAGCAGCGTAGGGGGAGACTCTGGAAACACCATATATTTT. Translating gives CASSVGGDSGNTIYF.

This clone occurred many times. The chain has TRBV7-8 and TRBJ1-3; no firm D call. CDR3 length: 12 amino acids. The V and J ends lost 5 bases and 8 bases respectively, with 10 bases between them. Per the germline V gene, CDR1 is SGHVS and CDR2 is FQNEAQ. The CDR3 DNA sequence: TGTGCCAGCAGCCTAGGTGAAGACACCATATATTTT. Translated, it gives CASSLGEDTIYF. The whole variable domain, remainder taken from reference TRBV7-8 and TRBJ1-3, is GAGVSQSPRYKVAKRGQDVALRCDPISGHVSLFWYQQALGQGPEFLTYFQNEAQLDKSGLPSDRFFAERPEGSVSTLKIQRTQQEDSAVYLCASSLGEDTIYFGEGSWLTVV.

The rearrangement links TRBV19 to TRBJ1-5; D is uncertain. This CDR3 comprises 15 residues. CDR1 is LNHDA, CDR2 SQIVND, per germline (reference sequence). Trimming shortened V by 7 bases and J by 2 bases, and 15 bases separated the two germline ends. CDR3 in amino acids: CASTPMRVGNQPQHF. CDR3 DNA sequence: TGTGCCAGTACCCCTATGAGGGTCGGCAATCAGCCCCAGCATTTT.

In nucleotides, the CDR3 is TGTGCCTGGATGGACAGGGGGTTTCCCTACGAGCAGTACTTC. Protein product: CAWMDRGFPYEQYF. The rearrangement uses TRBV30 and TRBJ2-7; TRBD1 matches 10 bases. The V gene's germline CDR1 is GTSNPN and CDR2 SVGIG (reference sequence). V gave up 4 bases and J gave up 2 bases; unmatched junction bases: 5. The CDR3 loop spans 14 amino acids.

The V gene is TRBV30, the J gene TRBJ1-1; TRBD1 might be the D (5 bases). The CDR3 covers 14 residues. Germline V gene sequence: CDR1 GTSNPN, CDR2 SVGIG (reference sequence). V lost 3 bases, J lost 1 base, and 12 bases lay in between. The CDR3 nucleotides are TGTGCCTGGAGCTGGGACCCCGGGAACACTGAAGCTTTCTTT. Translating it yields CAWSWDPGNTEAFF.

V gene TRBV29-1 combines with J gene TRBJ1-1; TRBD1 might be the D (5 bases). The CDR3 loop spans 14 amino acids. Trimming removed 5 bases at V and 6 bases at J, with 19 bases between. CDR1 and CDR2 (germline): SQVTM, ANQGSEA. CDR3: CSVIGDRVGAEAFF. The CDR3 bases are TGCAGCGTTATAGGCGACAGAGTAGGCGCTGAAGCTTTCTTT.

The chain joins TRBV6-1 to TRBJ1-2; 7 bases line up with TRBD1. Germline V gene data show CDR1 as MNHNS and CDR2 as SASEGT. This CDR3 has 13 amino acids. J was trimmed by 8 bases and V by 6 bases; bases with no gene match: 9. In DNA, the CDR3 is TGTGCCAGCAGCCCGTGGCAGGGGGAGGGCTACACCTTC. This translates into CASSPWQGEGYTF.

This clone was counted once. The rearrangement links TRBV19 to TRBJ1-5; maybe TRBD1 (5 bases). CDR1 and CDR2 (germline): LNHDA, SQIVND (reference sequence). Trimming left V 4 bases short and J 4 bases short, with 8 bases between. This CDR3 is 13 amino acids long. The DNA of the CDR3 is TGTGCCAGTAGTACAGGGCCAAATCAGCCCCAGCATTTT. Protein: CASSTGPNQPQHF.

This clone has just a few counts. This rearrangement joins TRBV19 to TRBJ1-1; a possible D gene is TRBD1 (6 bases). The CDR3 spans 14 residues. The V and J ends lost 5 bases and 6 bases respectively, with 16 bases between them. Germline loops: CDR1 LNHDA, CDR2 SQIVND (reference sequence). The CDR3 sequence: CASSQGPRGAEAFF. CDR3 nucleotides: TGTGCCAGTAGTCAAGGACCGAGGGGGGCTGAAGCTTTCTTT.

CDR3 sequence: CASSLGGNTGELFF. In DNA, the CDR3 is TGTGCCAGCAGCTTAGGGGGGAACACCGGGGAGCTGTTTTTT. The gene calls are TRBV7-9 and TRBJ2-2; no reliable D call. There are 14 residues in the CDR3. The V end was cut by 1 base, the J end by 1 base, with 4 bases between. The germline V gene has CDR1 SEHNR and CDR2 FQNEAQ (reference sequence).

The genes are TRBV7-9 and TRBJ1-6; the D is unclear. Trimming removed 6 bases from V and 5 bases from J, with 11 bases in between. Per the germline V gene, CDR1 is SEHNR and CDR2 is FQNEAQ (reference sequence). The CDR3 has 14 residues. This CDR3 is CASSVGFNNSPLHF. CDR3 coding DNA: TGTGCCAGCAGTGTAGGTTTCAATAATTCACCCCTCCACTTT.

This rearrangement joins TRBV19 to TRBJ1-1; 10 nucleotides align to TRBD1. Germline CDR1 and CDR2: LNHDA and SQIVND (reference sequence). Trimming at V came to 5 bases and at J to 5 bases, leaving 5 bases not matched to a gene. The CDR3 has 14 amino acids. The CDR3 nucleotides read TGTGCCAGTAGTTGGGGACAGGGGAGGACTGAAGCTTTCTTT. This translates into CASSWGQGRTEAFF.

This chain uses TRBV7-9 with TRBJ1-1; no clear D gene. Germline CDR1 SEHNR, CDR2 FQNEAQ (reference sequence). Trimming stripped 2 bases from V and 3 bases from J, with 10 bases between. CDR3 length equals 14 residues. The DNA of the CDR3 is TGTGCCAGCAGCTTAAAGAGGGAGGACACTGAAGCTTTCTTT. It translates to CASSLKREDTEAFF.